The 18 T cell receptor beta chains in this list originate from one sample, sequenced in a study of cytomegalovirus exposure and HLA in healthy donors. PCR employed 60 Vbeta and 13 Jbeta primers. Measured with immunoSEQ multiplex PCR; TCRdb has only the in-frame clones, and not every one. The sample yields 140,000 to 150,000 clones, over 65% seen once. Material: PBMCs. These TCRs come from a female donor in good health and CMV-seronegative.

The V and J genes are TRBV28 and TRBJ2-1; a possible D gene is TRBD2 (6 bases). Germline CDR1 reads MDHEN; CDR2 reads SYDVKM. Trimming pared 3 bases from V and 0 bases from J, leaving 15 bases between. The CDR3 is 17 residues long. The CDR3 is CASSLGGEFGSYNEQFF. CDR3 in DNA: TGTGCCAGCAGTTTGGGGGGAGAATTCGGCTCCTACAATGAGCAGTTCTTC.

The chain recombines TRBV7-8 with TRBJ1-5, with 9 bases matching TRBD1. V gave up 1 base and J gave up 6 bases; unmatched junction bases: 4. The CDR3 consists of 15 residues. CDR1 is SGHVS and CDR2 is FQNEAQ in the germline V gene. CDR3 sequence (DNA): TGTGCCAGCAGCTTAGAAAACAGGGGGCGTCAGCCCCAGCATTTT. This gives the protein CASSLENRGRQPQHF.

The count of this clone is one. The chain combines TRBV9 with TRBJ1-2; TRBD1 is a possible D gene (6 bases). The V gene's germline CDR1 is SGDLS and CDR2 YYNGEE. The CDR3 extends over 14 amino acids. Trimming took 4 bases from V and 7 from J, leaving 17 bases between them. CDR3 DNA: TGTGCCAGCAGCCCCTGGGGAGGGGGACTTGGCTACACCTTC. Translating it yields CASSPWGGGLGYTF.

The chain employs TRBV7-2 and TRBJ2-3; no firm D call. There are 12 residues in the CDR3. The V end was cut by 3 bases, the J end by 6 bases, with 7 bases between. The germline gives CDR1 SGHTA, CDR2 FQGNSA. CDR3 DNA: TGTGCCAGCAGCTTCCCCAGGGATACGCAGTATTTT. Translation: CASSFPRDTQYF.

The chain links TRBV9 to TRBJ2-1, with D possibly TRBD1 on 6 matching bases. V was clipped by 0 bases and J by 2 bases, with 9 bases between them. Germline CDR1 reads SGDLS; CDR2 reads YYNGEE. The CDR3 contains 15 residues. Here the CDR3 reads CASSVVQGAYNEQFF. The CDR3 DNA reads as TGTGCCAGCAGCGTAGTACAGGGCGCCTACAATGAGCAGTTCTTC.

In regard to this clone: The junction differs from germline at one of its ends, possibly a read error. V gene TRBV30 combines with J gene TRBJ1-2; TRBD1 aligns across 8 bases. The germline gives CDR1 GTSNPN, CDR2 SVGIG (reference sequence). This CDR3 contains 12 residues. Here the CDR3 DNA reads TGTGCCTGGAGGGCGACAGGGGCTGGCTACCCCTTC. Translated, it gives CAWRATGAGYPF.

The chain employs TRBV4-1 and TRBJ2-5; the match to TRBD1 covers 9 bases. Trimming removed 3 bases from V and 5 bases from J; junction bases left unmatched: 7. The CDR3 totals 15 residues. Germline values: CDR1 MGHRA, CDR2 YSYEKL. The chain's CDR3 is CASSHSQGAGETQYF. The CDR3 coding sequence is TGCGCCAGCAGCCATTCACAGGGGGCAGGGGAGACCCAGTACTTC.

The DNA for the CDR3 is TGCGCCAGCAGCCTTTTAGCGGGGGGAGAGCAGTTCTTC. It is translated as CASSLLAGGEQFF. The chain couples TRBV4-3 to TRBJ2-1, with 10 nucleotides matching TRBD2. This CDR3 is 13 amino acids long. V dropped 4 bases and J dropped 10; count of bases not matched to a gene: 4. CDR1 is LGHNA and CDR2 is YSLEER in the germline V gene.

The V call is TRBV4-2, the J call TRBJ2-1, with 15 bases fitting TRBD2. V lost 4 bases to trimming and J lost 4 bases; unmatched junction nucleotides: 11. Germline lookup yields CDR1 LGHNA and CDR2 YNFKEQ. The CDR3 loop spans 19 amino acids. CDR3 protein: CASSPGLAGGTIAYNEQFF. For the CDR3, the DNA is TGTGCCAGCAGCCCGGGACTAGCGGGGGGCACGATCGCGTACAATGAGCAGTTCTTC.

The gene calls are TRBV27 and TRBJ1-6; 7 nucleotides match TRBD1. The CDR3 loop spans 15 amino acids. The germline V gene encodes CDR1 MNHEY and CDR2 SMNVEV (reference sequence). J gave up 7 bases and V 4 bases, and 7 bases lay outside the gene matches. In nucleotides, the CDR3 is TGTGCCAGCAGTTCCTCCGGGACAGCCAATTCACCCCTCCACTTT. Translation: CASSSSGTANSPLHF.

This rearrangement joins TRBV2 to TRBJ2-1, with 8 bases that match TRBD1. V was clipped by 4 bases and J by 3 bases; unmatched bases: 8. This CDR3 region has 16 residues. Germline-derived CDR1 and CDR2 are SNHLY and FYNNEI. CDR3 DNA sequence: TGTGCCAGCAGTGGGATCAGGGGGCGCATCTACAATGAGCAGTTCTTC. Translating gives CASSGIRGRIYNEQFF.

This clone has only a few counts. The V and J genes are TRBV7-9 and TRBJ1-2; TRBD1 matches at 8 bases. The ends lost 5 bases at V and 3 bases at J; junction bases unmatched: 14. This CDR3 has 17 amino acids. In germline, CDR1 is SEHNR, CDR2 FQNEAQ (reference sequence). This CDR3 reads CASSGTGQEGFYYGYTF. CDR3 coding DNA: TGTGCCAGCAGCGGCACGGGACAGGAGGGTTTTTACTATGGCTACACCTTC.

V and J are TRBV4-2 and TRBJ2-1; D is undetermined. Deletions cut 4 bases from V and 7 bases from J, with 8 bases between. Per the germline V gene, CDR1 is LGHNA and CDR2 is YNFKEQ. The CDR3 is 12 residues long. CDR3 sequence: CASSLVVNEQFF. The DNA of the CDR3 is TGTGCCAGCAGCCTGGTAGTTAATGAGCAGTTCTTC.

V usage is TRBV6-5 and J usage is TRBJ2-7, with 7 bases identical to TRBD2. Germline trimming cut 6 bases from V and 2 bases from J; bases unmatched to any gene: 10. The germline V gene has CDR1 MNHEY and CDR2 SVGAGI. CDR3 length: 15 residues. The DNA for the CDR3 is TGTGCCAGCAGCATTAAGCGGGGCCCCCCCTACGAGCAGTACTTC. It specifies CASSIKRGPPYEQYF.

The rearrangement joins TRBV5-1 to TRBJ1-1; D may be TRBD1 (6 bases). The CDR3 totals 14 residues. The ends were cut back, 2 bases at V and 1 base at J, with 9 bases in the middle. Per the germline V gene, CDR1 is SGHRS and CDR2 is YFSETQ. The DNA of the CDR3 is TGCGCCAGCAGCTTACTGACAGGGAACACTGAAGCTTTCTTT. It is translated as CASSLLTGNTEAFF.

This CDR3 reads CASSQVLAPHNEQFF. The CDR3 nucleotides read TGCGCCAGCAGCCAAGTTCTAGCCCCTCACAATGAGCAGTTCTTC. The genes are TRBV4-1 and TRBJ2-1; D is possibly TRBD2 (5 bases). CDR3 length equals 15 residues. Germline V gene sequence: CDR1 MGHRA, CDR2 YSYEKL. V was clipped by 1 base and J by 5 bases, with 12 bases between them.

This CDR3 reads CASSEDPHGGYGYTF. Here the CDR3 DNA reads TGTGCCAGCAGTGAGGACCCGCACGGGGGCTATGGCTACACCTTC. The rearrangement joins TRBV2 to TRBJ1-2; weak D call: TRBD1 (5 bases). Trimming removed 3 bases at V and 4 bases at J, with 15 bases between. Germline V CDR1 and CDR2: SNHLY, FYNNEI. The CDR3 is made up of 15 amino acids. Full variable domain (outside the CDR3, taken from reference TRBV2 and TRBJ1-2): EPEVTQTPSHQVTQMGQEVILRCVPISNHLYFYWYRQILGQKVEFLVSFYNNEISEKSEIFDDQFSVERPDGSNFTLKIRSTKLEDSAMYFCASSEDPHGGYGYTFGSGTRLTVV.

The J gene is TRBJ1-5, the V gene TRBV19; 8 nucleotides align to TRBD1. CDR1 is LNHDA, CDR2 SQIVND, per germline (reference sequence). The CDR3 totals 15 residues. V trimming: 6 bases; J trimming: 4 bases; junction bases outside the gene matches: 8. The CDR3 region is CASSSGQGGNQPQHF. CDR3 sequence (DNA): TGTGCCAGTAGCTCCGGACAGGGCGGTAATCAGCCCCAGCATTTT.